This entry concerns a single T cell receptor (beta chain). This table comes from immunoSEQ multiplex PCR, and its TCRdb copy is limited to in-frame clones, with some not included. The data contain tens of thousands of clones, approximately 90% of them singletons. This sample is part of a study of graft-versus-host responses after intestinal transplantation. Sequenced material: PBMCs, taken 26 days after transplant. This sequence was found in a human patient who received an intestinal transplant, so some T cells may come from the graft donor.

The DNA of the CDR3 is TGTGCCAGCAGCTCAGGGGAGACTGGAAACACCATATATTTT. It codes for CASSSGETGNTIYF. The chain employs TRBV7-9 and TRBJ1-3; D is perhaps TRBD1 (6 bases). This CDR3 is built from 14 residues. Germline-derived CDR1 and CDR2 are SEHNR and FQNEAQ (reference sequence). Trimming shortened V by 4 bases and J by 2 bases, and 9 bases separated the two germline ends.